This T cell receptor beta chain was profiled in a study of blood T cell repertoires in COVID-19. Study details: Donors in the United States, Italy and Spain gave samples during acute or convalescent COVID-19.

Germline-derived CDR1 and CDR2 are MNHEY and SVGAGI. Trimming left V 4 bases short and J 8 bases short, with 11 bases between. CDR3 length: 12 residues. In the original analysis: From reference gene primer amplification, estimates of nucleated cell counts were derived. Generated by immunoSEQ multiplex PCR, the TCRdb table keeps only in-frame clones and is missing some. V and J calls and clone size are those listed in that table; D and trimming were worked out from the DNA. The data hold tens of thousands of clones, with 75% to 90% observed a single time. The source is a woman older than 75 with active or convalescent COVID-19. The specimen was peripheral blood. The rearrangement joins TRBV6-5 to TRBJ1-2, with a tentative D call TRBD1 (5 bases). The CDR3 is CASSSAGEGYTF. CDR3 DNA sequence: TGTGCCAGCAGTTCAGCGGGGGAAGGCTACACCTTC.